This TCR beta chain appears in the sequencing data of a study of cytomegalovirus exposure and HLA in healthy donors (dated by TCRdb to the late 2010s). A note on the overall study: In an earlier analysis of roughly 590 of the donors, 276 Gb of sequence data and roughly 100 million unique TCR beta sequences from about 179 million T cells were reported. HLA typing covered class I and class II loci at four-digit resolution. Of the 350 to 450 genotyped donors, around 81% fell in the genetic ancestry cluster associated with self-reported Caucasian donors. Every repertoire in the discovery cohort had been generated on one and the same sequencing platform. An earlier analysis of 587 of the donors applied high-throughput TCR beta sequencing to assess whether each TCR beta V gene segment acted as functional or pseudogenic. A later genetic analysis took genome-wide SNP genotypes for about 60% of the roughly 670 donors and used that subset as a discovery cohort. A later analysis re-examined previously published TCR beta repertoires from more than 650 donors and added high-resolution HLA genotyping to investigate patterns of TCR occurrence. Typing coverage differed by locus: A, B, C, DRB1 and DQB1 were typed in about 620-630 donors, DQA1 in approximately 520, DPA1 in 600 to 610, and DPB1 in approximately 450. High-throughput TCR immunosequencing, statistical association of individual TCRs with disease status, and machine learning were combined to predict cytomegalovirus infection status. Besides the first cohort of roughly 700 subjects, a separate validation cohort made up of 95 to 150 different subjects was used. Several DR-DQ haplotypes were handled as single units for association and clustering because linkage in the cohort was strong. Donor age, sex, ethnicity and CMV serostatus were compiled alongside the repertoire data. The later analysis used no new phenotypic data to find candidate immune exposures, relying instead on TCR beta sequences and their occurrence across donors. An early release covering over 500 HLA-typed donors comprised approximately 300 gigabases of sequencing data and tens of millions of unique TCR sequences. The aim of the study was to test whether cataloging public T cell receptors could identify signatures of past pathogen exposure. Among over 350 genotyped donors of the cohort, an average of 235,054 unique TCR beta nucleotide sequences were sequenced per donor, roughly 20% of them non-productive. The study used immunosequencing to profile the T cell repertoires of more than 650 subjects and linked those repertoires to cytomegalovirus serostatus.

The cohort consisted of approximately 670 healthy bone marrow donors. At the time of sampling, all cohort members were nominally healthy, though unrecorded immune exposures were likely present. The donor tested CMV seropositive and was one of the 289 seropositive cohort members. Each donor provided a peripheral blood sample, and peripheral blood mononuclear cells were used for TCR beta sequencing. Genomic DNA was extracted from the blood cell samples with the Qiagen DNeasy Blood Extraction Kit. In regard to this clone: Its recognized antigen is unknown. No qualities accompany the bases; no much larger clone lies one base away.

The germline V gene specifies MDHEN as CDR1 and SYDVKM as CDR2. Spanning cysteine to phenylalanine, the CDR3 consists of 16 amino acids. Just the 48-base CDR3 DNA is kept, in frame starting at base 1. Clipping removes 4 bases from V and 5 bases from J, with 13 as the unmatched junction base count. Overall study outcomes, separate from this receptor: A cluster of highly shared sequence variants was judged likely to represent a technical artifact of the sequencing pipeline. According to the authors, the approach could potentially be generalized to other disease states and immunological phenotypes. This cohort had only TCR beta chains sequenced, and the lack of alpha or paired-chain data limited which features could be detected. In a later analysis, HLA-associated TCR beta chains showed more clonal expansion and lower generation probabilities than non-associated chains that were equally common. In a later analysis, several top co-occurrence clusters were reported to appear linked to parvovirus B19, influenza, CMV and Epstein-Barr virus. CMV serostatus was the only immune exposure information available for the cohort. Because the 87-base-pair reads could not distinguish some IMGT-functional V segments, including TRBV6-2 and TRBV6-3, those segments were excluded. A later analysis found that TCR association rates varied across HLA loci, with DRB1 alleles showing the most associated TCRs and HLA-C alleles the fewest. A further reported finding was that TCR beta sequences accurately predicted the HLA-A and HLA-B alleles for most subjects in the first cohort. A total of roughly 160 TCR beta chains were listed by the study as associated with cytomegalovirus. The presence/absence analyses assumed that sequencing depth was roughly uniform across donors, and that assumption may not be true. In an earlier analysis of some 640 of the donors, most TCR beta V segments were observed in productive rearrangements about 87% or about 30% of the time, broadly matching IMGT annotations. In a later genetic analysis, fewer N-insertions in productive TCRs were reported among donors in an Asian-associated ancestry cluster than the approximately 710-donor mean. An association between a missense DCLRE1C variant and V-gene and J-gene trimming of TCR beta chains was found in a later genetic analysis and replicated in an independent cohort. Because HLA typing was unavailable for some donors at each locus, only the typed subset was used in association tests. Linkage disequilibrium might explain the correlated functional status among segregating V segments, but an unknown experimental factor could not be ruled out. Cytomegalovirus status was reported to be diagnosed by the classifier with high specificity and sensitivity in both the original and validation cohorts. Specific HLA alleles were associated with around 18,000 TCR beta sequences at a false discovery rate of 0.05 in a later analysis. Because counts were too low, roughly 17 rarely observed V segments, including chromosome 9 orphons, were left out of the earlier analysis of about 620 of the donors. When HLA alleles, especially DR and DQ, strongly co-occurred, TCR associations were difficult to assign to individual alleles. While some public TCRs were present in many individuals, most TCR sequences turned up only very rarely across donors. In a later analysis, most CMV-associated TCR beta chains were found to appear HLA-restricted, with HLA associations seemingly driven largely by CMV exposure. Three of the identified cytomegalovirus-associated TCR beta chains were confirmed in vitro to be specific for cytomegalovirus antigens.

Library generation was performed with the immunoSEQ multiplex PCR assay. A mixture of 60 forward primers for TCR Vbeta segments and 13 reverse primers for TCR Jbeta segments was used in the multiplex PCR. The CDR3 region of rearranged TCR beta genes was amplified from genomic DNA by a multiplex PCR assay. The Illumina HiSeq System was used to sequence the amplified TCR beta libraries as 87-base-pair reads. Concerning the study's data processing: A later analysis counted approximately 74 million unique TCR beta chains across the 600 to 850 repertoires, and 9 million to 14 million of these chains were shared by at least two donors. A nearest-neighbor algorithm error-corrected the raw reads and collapsed the reads into unique sequences, merging closely related sequences to remove PCR and sequencing errors. Alignment of CDR3 sequences to IMGT reference sequences was used to assign V, D and J gene segments. For a sequence to be retained, at least a six-nucleotide match to both a V gene segment and a J gene segment was required. A rearrangement was called productive if the CDR3 had no stop codons and remained in frame with V and J, and every other rearrangement was called non-productive. CDR3 was defined by IMGT convention, running from the second conserved V-encoded cysteine to the conserved J-encoded phenylalanine. Sequences without an unambiguous match to a single V gene segment were excluded from the earlier analysis of about 640 of the donors. In an earlier analysis of 587 of the donors, a V segment was called functional when productive rearrangements were above 56.7%, and segregating when the standard deviation between donors exceeded 5%. A statistical classification framework was developed to diagnose cytomegalovirus status using the catalog of TCR beta chain sequences. In a later analysis, TCR nucleotide sequences were compared against IMGT/GENE-DB human TR gene sequences so that V and J genes could be assigned. The TCRdist pipeline was used in a later analysis to assign CDR3 sequences and most-parsimonious VDJ recombination scenarios. In a later analysis, each TCR beta chain was defined by its CDR3 amino acid sequence together with its V-gene family, and reads without a unique V-gene family were excluded. To address suspected cross-contamination and a sequencing artifact, a later analysis removed approximately 590 highly shared, low-generation-probability nucleotide sequences. In a later analysis, a clonal expansion index was calculated for each public chain from normalized within-repertoire ranks of inferred template counts. A later analysis computed generation probabilities with a VDJ recombination model fitted to out-of-frame rearrangements, and checked the results against IGoR. In a later analysis, TCR-TCR, TCR-HLA and TCR-CMV co-occurrence was scored with hypergeometric tests, and a repertoire-size bias correction was applied to TCR pairs. In a later analysis, false discovery rates were estimated by permuting HLA or CMV assignments 20 times. In a later analysis, co-occurring TCRs were grouped using DBSCAN, with TCRdist sequence similarity added in when clustering inside HLA-allele-positive subsets. Repertoires with fewer than 30,000 or more than 120,000 public chains, plus five repertoires with anomalous nucleotide sharing, were excluded from co-occurrence clustering. TCRdb mirrors the immuneACCESS table, restricted to in-frame sequences. Some clones are absent from its copies; in checked studies, under half trace to an unresolved V gene, and the reason for the others is unknown. That table is the source of V, J and clone size, and D and trimming were worked out from the DNA. The sample includes 100,000 to 120,000 clones, with 80% observed a single time. The ten largest account for less than 3% of the sample.

Input material: PBMCs. The receptor's source is a woman in her sixties or seventies in good health and CMV-seropositive. Recombination linked TRBV28 to TRBJ2-7, and 8 bases in between align with TRBD1. The CDR3 amino acid sequence is: CASSSWTGRSVNEQYF. The nucleotides are TGTGCCAGCAGTTCTTGGACAGGGCGGTCGGTTAACGAGCAGTACTTC.